Below are 17 T cell receptor beta chains sequenced from a single sample in a study of T-cell memory formation after mild COVID-19. MiXCR, run by TCRdb on the 5' RACE reads, gives a single entry per CDR3 protein. The table has 250,000 to 350,000 distinct CDR3 sequences, roughly 15% seen once. The sequenced material came from PBMCs or a T cell subset sorted from them (not recorded which). The source of these receptors is a man younger than 35 who had mild COVID-19 (a few samples of this study predate the infection). Cell type and time point are not known.

The rearrangement uses TRBV12-3 or TRBV12-4 and TRBJ1-1; the D is unclear. The V gene lost 4 bases and the J gene lost 3 bases, with 6 bases spanning the gap. The CDR3 contains 12 residues. The CDR3 sequence is CASSYSYTEAFF. Written as DNA, the CDR3 is TGTGCCAGCAGTTACAGCTACACTGAAGCTTTCTTT.

This clonotype was found a few times. The chain couples TRBV4-3 to TRBJ1-4, with a weak D call TRBD1 (6 bases). The V and J ends lost 3 bases and 8 bases respectively, with 16 bases between them. The CDR3 has 15 residues. The germline CDR1 and CDR2 sequences are LGHNA and YSLEER. The CDR3 loop reads CASSQATGFGEKLFF. As DNA, the CDR3 is TGCGCCAGCAGCCAGGCTACAGGGTTTGGGGAAAAACTGTTTTTT.

This chain joins TRBV7-9 and TRBJ2-3; tentative D call: TRBD2 (6 bases). Germline V gene lookup returns CDR1 SEHNR and CDR2 FQNEAQ (reference sequence). The CDR3 has 16 residues. Deletions cut 2 bases from V and 2 bases from J, with 14 bases between. The CDR3 nucleotides read TGTGCCAGCAGCTTATTAGCGACTAGTACCACAGATACGCAGTATTTT. Translated, it gives CASSLLATSTTDTQYF. The entire variable domain, with the rest obtained from reference TRBV7-9 and TRBJ2-3, is as follows: DTGVSQNPRHKITKRGQNVTFRCDPISEHNRLYWYRQTLGQGPEFLTYFQNEAQLEKSRLLSDRFSAERPKGSFSTLEIQRTEQGDSAMYLCASSLLATSTTDTQYFGPGTRLTVL.

This rearrangement joins TRBV12-3 or TRBV12-4 to TRBJ1-5, with D tentatively TRBD1 (5 bases). The CDR3 extends over 14 amino acids. The germline V and J ends were trimmed by 3 bases and 7 bases, with 13 bases remaining between them. CDR3 protein: CASSLEGVRQPQHF. CDR3 DNA sequence: TGTGCCAGCAGTTTGGAAGGGGTTAGGCAGCCCCAGCATTTT.

This clonotype was observed a handful of times. V and J are TRBV10-3 and TRBJ2-3; TRBD1 is a possible D gene (5 bases). CDR1 is ENHRY and CDR2 is SYGVKD in the germline V gene. This CDR3 is 14 amino acids long. Trimming cost V 7 bases and J 4 bases, with 15 bases left between them. The CDR3 region is CAITRGDGADTQYF. The CDR3 bases are TGTGCCATCACTAGGGGCGATGGGGCAGATACGCAGTATTTT.

This clonotype was recorded a few times. This chain uses TRBV10-2 with TRBJ1-4; D perhaps matches TRBD1 (5 bases). The germline CDR1 and CDR2 sequences are WSHSY and SAAADI. The CDR3 spans 15 residues. Trimming left V 0 bases short and J 0 bases short, with 5 bases between. This CDR3 is CASSESTATNEKLFF. Written as DNA, the CDR3 is TGCGCCAGCAGTGAGTCGACAGCAACTAATGAAAAACTGTTTTTT.

The chain links TRBV5-1 to TRBJ1-2; maybe TRBD1 (5 bases). The V gene lost 4 bases and the J gene lost 3 bases, with 16 bases spanning the gap. The CDR3 contains 15 residues. Germline-derived CDR1 and CDR2 are SGHRS and YFSETQ. The CDR3 sequence is CASSPGTLGDYGYTF. The CDR3 bases are TGCGCCAGCAGCCCCGGAACCCTGGGGGACTATGGCTACACCTTC.

This clonotype was observed a few times. The gene calls are TRBV5-1 and TRBJ2-3; D is undetermined. Germline CDR1 SGHRS, CDR2 YFSETQ. This CDR3 contains 15 residues. Trimming removed 2 bases from V and 1 base from J, with 11 bases in between. The CDR3 region is CASSFQDPGTDTQYF. CDR3 sequence (DNA): TGCGCCAGCAGCTTTCAAGATCCGGGCACAGATACGCAGTATTTT.

The J gene is TRBJ2-3, the V gene TRBV20-1; 15 nucleotides agree with TRBD2. The junction had 11 bases not matched to a gene; V was cut back by 6 bases and J by 1 base. This CDR3 is 18 amino acids long. CDR1 DFQATT and CDR2 SNEGSKA come from the germline V gene (reference sequence). This CDR3 reads CSASGRTSGGAGTDTQYF. DNA for the CDR3: TGCAGTGCAAGCGGGCGGACTAGCGGGGGGGCCGGCACAGATACGCAGTATTTT.

This clonotype was seen only a few times. The rearrangement joins TRBV6-2 or TRBV6-3 to TRBJ2-7; TRBD1 aligns across 9 bases. The germline V gene has CDR1 MNHEY and CDR2 SVGEGT. V lost 6 bases, J lost 3 bases, and 9 bases stayed unmatched. This CDR3 has 15 amino acids. CDR3 sequence: CASRAPGTGSYEQYF. In nucleotides, the CDR3 is TGTGCCAGCAGGGCACCCGGGACAGGGAGCTACGAGCAGTACTTC.

This clonotype was found a few times. The rearrangement uses TRBV5-1 and TRBJ2-5; the D is unclear. The CDR3 totals 15 residues. Germline V gene data show CDR1 as SGHRS and CDR2 as YFSETQ. The V and J ends lost 0 bases and 2 bases respectively, with 11 bases between them. CDR3 nucleotide sequence: TGCGCCAGCAGCTTGGGGGTGTTGGGGCAAGAGACCCAGTACTTC. Translation: CASSLGVLGQETQYF.

This clonotype was recorded many times. Here the CDR3 reads CASSSDSYEQYV. The CDR3 region has the DNA TGTGCCAGCAGTTCAGACAGCTACGAGCAGTACGTC. The gene calls are TRBV28 and TRBJ2-7, with D possibly matching TRBD1 (5 bases). V was trimmed by 4 bases and J by 3 bases, leaving 7 bases between them. CDR3 length: 12 residues. From germline, CDR1 is MDHEN and CDR2 SYDVKM.

The chain combines TRBV10-3 with TRBJ2-4; TRBD1 or TRBD2 may be the D gene (5 bases each). Germline lookup yields CDR1 ENHRY and CDR2 SYGVKD. The germline V and J ends were trimmed by 11 bases and 1 base, with 18 bases remaining between them. This CDR3 has 15 residues. The CDR3 sequence is CASKGTGQAKNIQYF. CDR3 bases: TGTGCCTCCAAGGGGACGGGGCAGGCCAAAAACATTCAGTACTTC.

This clonotype was counted between two and nine times. The rearrangement uses TRBV10-3 and TRBJ1-2; D perhaps matches TRBD1 (6 bases). Germline V gene sequence: CDR1 ENHRY, CDR2 SYGVKD. V was shortened by 10 bases and J by 8 bases, with 20 bases between the two germline ends. This CDR3 comprises 13 residues. CDR3 DNA sequence: TGTGCCACCGGAACCGGGACAATTGTGGGCTACACCTTC. Its protein product is CATGTGTIVGYTF.

The chain links TRBV7-8 to TRBJ1-4; 7 bases are shared with TRBD1. This CDR3 is built from 19 residues. Germline V gene data show CDR1 as SGHVS and CDR2 as FQNEAQ. V was pared by 3 bases and J by 7 bases, with 20 bases of the junction left unmatched. The CDR3 region is CASSLIVAGQNRAGEKLFF. The CDR3 coding sequence is TGTGCCAGCAGCTTGATAGTTGCGGGACAGAATCGCGCAGGTGAAAAACTGTTTTTT.

This clonotype was detected a few times. V is TRBV6-6 and J is TRBJ2-1, with a tentative D call TRBD1 (5 bases). Looked up from germline, CDR1 is MNHNY and CDR2 is SVGAGI (reference sequence). This CDR3 spans 14 amino acids. V lost 2 bases and J 12 bases, leaving 17 bases between the germline ends. The CDR3 nucleotides are TGTGCCAGCAGTTACGACAGTTCAGTCCAAGGGCAGTTCTTC. Translation gives CASSYDSSVQGQFF.

This clonotype was observed at least ten times. The chain couples TRBV29-1 to TRBJ2-1; 7 nucleotides agree with TRBD2. Looked up from germline, CDR1 is SQVTM and CDR2 is ANQGSEA. After removal of 7 bases from V and 0 bases from J, the junction contained 6 bases not matched to a gene. This CDR3 has 14 amino acids. CDR3 protein: CSANGGSSYNEQFF. The CDR3 DNA is TGCAGCGCCAACGGGGGGAGCTCCTACAATGAGCAGTTCTTC.